The 30 T cell receptor beta chains below come from one sample, sequenced in a study of blood T cells in healthy people across ages. A second PCR, run for 7 to 11 cycles, used a sample-barcoded 5' primer plus a J-beta primer mix. MiXCR, applied by TCRdb to the 5' RACE reads, yields one record per CDR3 protein. The sample comprises about 1.4 million distinct CDR3 sequences, roughly 59% of which are singletons, and 5.5% to 8% rests with the top ten. Specimen: blood. Receptors were obtained from a man between 18 and 35 years old in good health.

This clonotype has only one observation. The CDR3 region has the DNA TGTGCCACCAGCAGAGATCGGGACTCAGTCGCCTACAATGAGCAGTTCTTC. Translated, it gives CATSRDRDSVAYNEQFF. The rearrangement joins TRBV15 to TRBJ2-1; D perhaps matches TRBD2 (6 bases). V gave up 0 bases and J gave up 2 bases, with 14 bases separating them. This CDR3 is 17 amino acids long. CDR1 is LNHNV, CDR2 YYDKDF, per germline (reference sequence).

The gene calls are TRBV29-1 and TRBJ2-7; possible D gene TRBD1, 6 bases. This CDR3 contains 13 residues. Germline V lookup: CDR1 SQVTM, CDR2 ANQGSEA. The germline V and J ends were trimmed by 7 bases and 3 bases, with 16 bases remaining between them. CDR3 loop: CSAMPEQGYEQYF. In DNA form, the CDR3 reads TGCAGCGCCATGCCGGAACAGGGCTACGAGCAGTACTTC.

This clonotype was found a few times. The chain combines TRBV20-1 with TRBJ2-1; D not resolved. Trimming took off 3 bases at V and 9 bases at J, with 9 bases between the two ends. The germline gives CDR1 DFQATT, CDR2 SNEGSKA (reference sequence). The CDR3 has 11 residues. CDR3 sequence (DNA): TGCAGTGCTAGGTCTGATAGTGAGCAGTTCTTC. Residues: CSARSDSEQFF.

J is TRBJ2-5 and V is TRBV12-3 or TRBV12-4; 7 nucleotides match TRBD1. The J call may be incorrect, as the DNA end agrees better with TRBJ2-7. This CDR3 is 13 amino acids long. The CDR3 DNA follows: TGTGCCAGCAGACCTGACAGGGTCTACGAGCAGTACTTC. This codes for CASRPDRVYEQYF.

This sequence joins TRBV11-2 and TRBJ2-7; TRBD1 matches 9 bases. Germline V gene data show CDR1 as SGHAT and CDR2 as FQNNGV. CDR3 length equals 18 residues. V gave up 7 bases and J gave up 1 base; unmatched junction bases: 17. The CDR3 protein is CASNPASWGQGWSYEQYF. The DNA of the CDR3 is TGTGCCAGCAACCCCGCTTCTTGGGGACAGGGATGGTCCTACGAGCAGTACTTC. The full variable domain, with the rest looked up from reference TRBV11-2 and TRBJ2-7, is EAGVAQSPRYKIIEKRQSVAFWCNPISGHATLYWYQQILGQGPKLLIQFQNNGVVDDSQLPKDRFSAERLKGVDSTLKIQPAKLEDSAVYLCASNPASWGQGWSYEQYFGPGTRLTVT.

To note about this clonotype: The conserved phenylalanine or tryptophan is not found at the CDR3 terminus, so this likely reflects a read error. The gene calls are TRBV14 and TRBJ1-1, with 7 bases matching TRBD1. V gave up 4 bases and J gave up 1 base; unmatched junction bases: 6. This CDR3 region has 15 residues. Looked up from germline, CDR1 is SGHDN and CDR2 is FVKESK. As DNA, the CDR3 is TGTGCCAGCAGCCTTTACAGGGGAACGAACACTGAAGCTTTCCTT. It is translated as CASSLYRGTNTEAFL.

The V call is TRBV5-1, the J call TRBJ1-1; TRBD1 agrees at 7 bases. Looked up from germline, CDR1 is SGHRS and CDR2 is YFSETQ. V dropped 0 bases and J dropped 4; count of bases not matched to a gene: 6. The CDR3 is made up of 15 amino acids. The CDR3 loop reads CASSLGVPGGTEAFF. The CDR3 DNA is TGCGCCAGCAGCTTGGGCGTTCCAGGGGGCACTGAAGCTTTCTTT.

The rearrangement links TRBV20-1 to TRBJ2-1; 8 positions agree with TRBD2. V dropped 3 bases and J dropped 6; count of bases not matched to a gene: 7. The CDR3 is 14 residues long. The V gene's germline CDR1 is DFQATT and CDR2 SNEGSKA (reference sequence). The DNA of the CDR3 is TGCAGTGCTAGTAAGCGGGAGTGGACCAATGAGCAGTTCTTC. It encodes CSASKREWTNEQFF.

J is TRBJ2-2 and V is TRBV9; D is undetermined. Germline V gene sequence: CDR1 SGDLS, CDR2 YYNGEE. The ends were cut back, 3 bases at V and 6 bases at J, with 9 bases in the middle. This CDR3 has 13 amino acids. The CDR3 DNA sequence: TGTGCCAGCAGCGATGTGTACCCCGGGGAGCTGTTTTTT. It specifies CASSDVYPGELFF.

The rearrangement joins TRBV6-1 to TRBJ1-2; the D is unclear. Germline loops: CDR1 MNHNS, CDR2 SASEGT. The CDR3 runs to 12 residues. V dropped 0 bases and J dropped 7 bases, with 6 bases sitting between them. The CDR3 nucleotides read TGTGCCAGCAGTGAAGCAACGATTGGCTACACCTTC. This sequence encodes CASSEATIGYTF.

The genes are TRBV27 and TRBJ1-2, with TRBD1 matching 11 bases. J gave up 5 bases and V 2 bases, and 4 bases lay outside the gene matches. In germline, CDR1 is MNHEY, CDR2 SMNVEV (reference sequence). This CDR3 spans 15 amino acids. The CDR3 DNA reads TGTGCCAGCAGTTTAGGACAGGGGGCGCGGTATGGCTACACCTTC. This gives the protein CASSLGQGARYGYTF.

The chain uses TRBV4-2 and TRBJ2-7; D remains unclear. Per the germline V gene, CDR1 is LGHNA and CDR2 is YNFKEQ. This CDR3 is 14 amino acids long. The germline V and J ends were trimmed by 4 bases and 0 bases, with 10 bases remaining between them. The DNA of the CDR3 is TGTGCCAGCAGCCCGACACGTACCTCCTACGAGCAGTACTTC. Translating it yields CASSPTRTSYEQYF.

Note on this clonotype: A junction end diverges from the germline sequence, so it may reflect a read error. The J gene is TRBJ2-7, the V gene TRBV13; 9 positions match TRBD1. This CDR3 spans 14 amino acids. CDR1 is PRHDT, CDR2 FYEKMQ, per germline (reference sequence). CDR3 sequence: CASSIGTGHGEQYF. CDR3 sequence (DNA): TGTGCCAGCAGCATAGGGACAGGGCATGGCGAGCAGTACTTC.

J is TRBJ2-4 and V is TRBV21-1; the table names TRBD1, a call not compared with the DNA. The DNA end lines up better with TRBJ2-7; the J call may be wrong. TRBV21-1 is flagged as a pseudogene. This CDR3 is built from 17 residues. CDR3 region: CASSKPDRQGGTYEQYF. CDR3 bases: TGTGCCAGCAGCAAACCGGATCGACAGGGTGGCACTTACGAGCAGTACTTC.

This clonotype was counted a few times. The chain links TRBV10-3 to TRBJ2-1; D unclear. CDR3 length equals 14 residues. V was cut by 7 bases and J by 4 bases, with 14 bases left in between. Looked up from germline, CDR1 is ENHRY and CDR2 is SYGVKD. The CDR3 DNA sequence: TGTGCCATCACGAGAGACAACCGATACAATGAGCAGTTCTTC. It specifies CAITRDNRYNEQFF.

Notes on this clonotype: The germline gene is not matched at one end of the junction; a read error may be the cause. The chain couples TRBV5-1 to TRBJ2-6, with TRBD1 matching 12 bases. The CDR3 loop spans 18 amino acids. Per germline, CDR1 SGHRS and CDR2 YFSETQ. CDR3 in amino acids: CANKERDRGLSGANVLTF. CDR3 bases: TGTGCCAACAAGGAGCGGGACAGGGGGCTCTCTGGGGCCAACGTCCTGACTTTC.

The genes are TRBV4-2 and TRBJ1-4, with 7 bases lining up with TRBD1. With V trimmed by 4 bases and J by 6 bases, 8 bases remained unmatched. Germline lookup yields CDR1 LGHNA and CDR2 YNFKEQ. There are 15 residues in the CDR3. CDR3 region: CASSLAQGRDEKLFF. The CDR3 DNA reads as TGTGCCAGCAGCCTAGCACAGGGGAGAGATGAAAAACTGTTTTTT.

The V call is TRBV30, the J call TRBJ2-1, with D perhaps TRBD2 (5 bases). V dropped 4 bases and J dropped 6 bases, with 13 bases sitting between them. CDR1 GTSNPN and CDR2 SVGIG come from the germline V gene (reference sequence). The CDR3 extends over 13 amino acids. The CDR3 coding sequence is TGTGCCTGGACCGTAGGAGGCGGCAATGAGCAGTTCTTC. Translating it yields CAWTVGGGNEQFF.

This clonotype was seen more than once but under ten times. The chain carries TRBV20-1 and TRBJ2-7, with 9 bases identical to TRBD1. Germline CDR1 DFQATT, CDR2 SNEGSKA (reference sequence). V was pared by 5 bases and J by 2 bases, with 10 bases of the junction left unmatched. The CDR3 covers 15 residues. The CDR3 loop is CSARRTGTGTYEQYF. The CDR3 coding sequence is TGCAGTGCTCGAAGGACCGGGACAGGGACCTACGAGCAGTACTTC.

The sample holds a few counts of this clonotype. The J gene is TRBJ2-3, the V gene TRBV10-3; D is possibly TRBD1 (6 bases). This CDR3 region has 15 residues. V shed 7 bases and J shed 6 bases, with 20 bases lying between them. In germline, CDR1 is ENHRY, CDR2 SYGVKD. The CDR3 nucleotides are TGTGCCATCACCCGAGAACGGACAGACATCGATACGCAGTATTTT. The encoded protein is CAITRERTDIDTQYF.

This chain uses TRBV28 with TRBJ2-3; weak D call: TRBD2 (6 bases). This CDR3 region has 16 residues. Germline V gene lookup returns CDR1 MDHEN and CDR2 SYDVKM. CDR3 nucleotides: TGTGCGGCCAGCACCCCTGGCCGGGAGAAGGCAGATACGCAGTATTTT. Translating gives CAASTPGREKADTQYF.

This rearrangement joins TRBV27 to TRBJ1-6; TRBD1 might be the D (5 bases). The germline gives CDR1 MNHEY, CDR2 SMNVEV (reference sequence). Trimming removed 2 bases at V and 10 bases at J, with 15 bases between. This CDR3 has 15 amino acids. The CDR3 region is CASSLGGFQSSPLHF. The CDR3 DNA reads as TGTGCCAGCAGTTTAGGGGGATTCCAATCATCACCCCTCCACTTT.

This clonotype was observed a few times. The V and J genes are TRBV29-1 and TRBJ2-1, with 12 bases matching TRBD1. V dropped 6 bases and J dropped 10; count of bases not matched to a gene: 7. CDR1 is SQVTM, CDR2 ANQGSEA, per germline. The CDR3 has 13 residues. CDR3 residues: CSVSGQGAREQFF. In nucleotides, the CDR3 is TGCAGCGTCTCGGGACAGGGGGCGCGAGAGCAGTTCTTC.

The rearrangement joins TRBV20-1 to TRBJ2-7; TRBD1 aligns across 9 bases. V lost 5 bases, J lost 3 bases, and 11 bases stayed unmatched. Germline V CDR1 and CDR2: DFQATT, SNEGSKA (reference sequence). The CDR3 has 15 amino acids. CDR3 sequence reads: CSAPRDRVGVYEQYF. The DNA for the CDR3 is TGCAGTGCTCCAAGGGACAGGGTAGGAGTCTACGAGCAGTACTTC.

J is TRBJ2-5 and V is TRBV10-3, with D uncertain. Germline CDR1 and CDR2: ENHRY and SYGVKD. V was clipped by 8 bases and J by 11 bases, with 27 bases between them. The CDR3 is made up of 15 amino acids. CDR3 DNA: TGTGCCATCGGAAGTGGGTCGGGCTCCTACAATGAGCAGTACTTC. Translating it yields CAIGSGSGSYNEQYF.

V and J are TRBV20-1 and TRBJ2-3; D not resolved. The CDR3 extends over 12 amino acids. Germline loops: CDR1 DFQATT, CDR2 SNEGSKA (reference sequence). The V end was cut by 7 bases, the J end by 5 bases, with 13 bases between. This CDR3 reads CSGNPHRDTQYF. In DNA form, the CDR3 reads TGCAGTGGGAACCCCCACAGAGATACGCAGTATTTT.

The V gene is TRBV28, the J gene TRBJ1-4; 9 bases are shared with TRBD1. This CDR3 region has 15 residues. V lost 5 bases, J lost 13 bases, and 14 bases stayed unmatched. In germline, CDR1 is MDHEN, CDR2 SYDVKM. The CDR3 reads CASSPGTGLFFGLFF. DNA of the CDR3: TGTGCCAGCAGTCCCGGGACAGGGCTTTTCTTCGGACTGTTTTTT.

V is TRBV28 and J is TRBJ1-1; D not certain. The V gene lost 8 bases and the J gene lost 5 bases, with 24 bases spanning the gap. Germline V CDR1 and CDR2: MDHEN, SYDVKM. This CDR3 is built from 16 residues. The CDR3 nucleotides read TGTGCCAGCCCCCCCTCCGGGAATCGGGTAGGGACTGAAGCTTTCTTT. As protein: CASPPSGNRVGTEAFF.

The chain is built from TRBV11-2 and TRBJ2-7, with a weak D call TRBD2 (6 bases). Germline assignment: CDR1 SGHAT and CDR2 FQNNGV. Between the trimmed V and J ends, which lost 1 base and 0 bases, there was a span of 10 bases. This CDR3 spans 15 amino acids. The CDR3 reads CASSLGRANSYEQYF. The CDR3 DNA is TGTGCCAGCAGCTTAGGGAGGGCGAACTCCTACGAGCAGTACTTC.

V is TRBV6-1 and J is TRBJ2-7, with a possible D match to TRBD1 (6 bases). Germline values: CDR1 MNHNS, CDR2 SASEGT. V lost 1 base to trimming and J lost 6 bases, with 10 bases between them. There are 13 residues in the CDR3. The CDR3 nucleotides read TGTGCCAGCAGTGAAGACAGGGATCGCGAGCAGTACTTC. This encodes CASSEDRDREQYF.